Below, 7 T cell receptor beta chains from the same sample are listed, as sequenced in a study of T cells in Graves' hyperthyroidism and ophthalmopathy (dated by TCRdb to between 2018 and 2021). The method was multiplex PCR. This sample was sequenced with an Illumina HiSeq 2000. Amplification of TCR beta CDR3 regions was carried out from RNA transcripts. A first-round RT-PCR of the TCR CDR3 used the HTBI primer set with the Qiagen OneStep RT-PCR kit. The public reads were quality trimmed at Q25 with fastp and then assembled into clones with MiXCR by TCRdb, keeping productive beta chains. Here each entry gathers all rows of one CDR3 protein and keeps the most common genes and DNA. The sample contains over 350,000 distinct CDR3 sequences, approximately 17% of them found a single time. 40% of the sample is in the top ten clones. The specimen sequenced was blood. The receptors were sampled from a man younger than 30 with Graves' ophthalmopathy.

V is TRBV18 and J is TRBJ2-3, with TRBD1 identical over 8 bases. The V and J ends lost 4 bases and 0 bases, in that order; junction bases with no gene match: 6. CDR3 length: 16 residues. Germline V lookup: CDR1 KGHSH, CDR2 LQKENI. CDR3 residues: CASSLFGQGSTDTQYF. Written as DNA, the CDR3 is TGTGCCAGCTCACTCTTCGGACAGGGAAGCACAGATACGCAGTATTTT.

In its sample, this clonotype was seen many times. The chain links TRBV2 to TRBJ2-7, with TRBD2 identical over 7 bases. The CDR3 consists of 14 residues. Germline V lookup: CDR1 SNHLY, CDR2 FYNNEI. J was trimmed by 3 bases and V by 8 bases; bases with no gene match: 10. CDR3 coding DNA: TGTGCCAGCGACTCTAGCGGAACTCGCTACGAGCAGTACTTC. It specifies CASDSSGTRYEQYF.

The chain carries TRBV4-1 and TRBJ2-7, with TRBD2 as a possible D gene (7 bases). The CDR3 runs to 15 residues. In germline, CDR1 is MGHRA, CDR2 YSYEKL. V dropped 4 bases and J dropped 6 bases, with 19 bases sitting between them. The chain's CDR3 is CASSLLGGEGGEQYF. CDR3 coding DNA: TGCGCCAGCAGCCTCCTGGGCGGGGAGGGGGGCGAGCAGTACTTC.

This clonotype occurred a few times. The chain couples TRBV14 to TRBJ2-7; tentative D call: TRBD2 (6 bases). Germline-derived CDR1 and CDR2 are SGHDN and FVKESK. V lost 4 bases and J lost 3, with 16 bases in between. This CDR3 is 15 amino acids long. CDR3 amino acids: CASSPGLGLLYEQYF. In DNA form, the CDR3 reads TGTGCCAGCAGCCCTGGGCTGGGACTTCTCTACGAGCAGTACTTC.

This clonotype was detected ten times or more. This chain connects TRBV5-1 to TRBJ2-7, with TRBD1 identical over 10 bases. Germline loops: CDR1 SGHRS, CDR2 YFSETQ. The CDR3 contains 14 residues. V shed 4 bases, J shed 5 bases, and the junction held 6 bases outside the gene matches. The CDR3 sequence: CASSLRDRGHEQYF. The CDR3 bases are TGCGCCAGCAGCCTCCGGGACAGGGGCCACGAGCAGTACTTC.

The gene calls are TRBV7-6 and TRBJ1-5; D unclear. CDR1 is SGHVS, CDR2 FNYEAQ, per germline. The V end was cut by 1 base, the J end by 0 bases, with 7 bases between. CDR3 length: 15 residues. This chain's CDR3 is CASSLGGNSNQPQHF. The CDR3 DNA sequence: TGTGCCAGCAGCTTAGGTGGGAATAGCAATCAGCCCCAGCATTTT.

In this sample, this clonotype turned up a few times. This sequence joins TRBV28 and TRBJ2-7; TRBD1 matches 9 bases. This CDR3 is built from 17 residues. Trimming took 4 bases from V and 4 from J; bases not matched to a gene: 14. Germline CDR1 is MDHEN and CDR2 is SYDVKM. The CDR3 spells CASSSLGQGREGYEQYF. As DNA, the CDR3 is TGTGCCAGCAGTTCCCTCGGACAGGGGAGAGAGGGGTACGAGCAGTACTTC. The full variable domain, with the rest looked up from reference TRBV28 and TRBJ2-7, is DVKVTQSSRYLVKRTGEKVFLECVQDMDHENMFWYRQDPGLGLRLIYFSYDVKMKEKGDIPEGYSVSREKKERFSLILESASTNQTSMYLCASSSLGQGREGYEQYFGPGTRLTVT.